Below, one T cell receptor beta chain is given with its context. Its specificity is unknown. The entry originates in a study of CD8+ T cells in alopecia areata. General study findings and limits: Under tofacitinib, fewer expanded CD8+ clones appeared among the top 100 scalp clones. Lesional scalp, especially alopecia totalis/universalis, showed higher clonality than normal scalp.

The sample's treatment: oral pan-JAK inhibitor, 5-10 mg twice daily. The CDR3 length is 13 residues. Germline V gene data show CDR1 as MNHEY and CDR2 as SVGAGI. V was shortened by 0 bases and J by 3 bases, with 3 bases between the two germline ends. Isolated RNA was reverse transcribed into cDNA used as the sequencing template. The assay was immunoSEQ multiplex PCR, and TCRdb's table has in-frame clones only and misses some. The sample records 85,000 to 110,000 clones, around 84% being singletons. The chain employs TRBV6-5 and TRBJ1-5; D gene uncertain. The sample in question was CD8+ T cells sorted from blood, obtained at approximately week 30, from a patient treated with tofacitinib. The source is a human donor with alopecia areata. CDR3 sequence reads: CASSYSPNQPQHF. In DNA form, the CDR3 reads TGTGCCAGCAGTTACTCGCCCAATCAGCCCCAGCATTTT.